A selection of T cell receptor beta chains follows, all from one sample in a study of shared clonotypes between healthy human individuals. Sequencing used immunoSEQ multiplex PCR; TCRdb keeps in-frame clones, though not all of them. The profile shows millions of clones, 90% to 95% of them singletons. Sequenced sample: naive CD4+ T cells from PBMCs. The receptors shown here come from a man aged 18 to 30 in good health. Some clones in this sample may be carry-over from other donors' samples. CDR3s include the opening cysteine and the closing phenylalanine or tryptophan. Fields, in order: clone size, V gene, CDR3 protein. A clone size is listed for some rows: how often the clone was seen (once, few, many), or a class if it is expanded.

NA TRBV30 CAWTVAGEGDEQFF
NA TRBV2 CASSVPGRRTDTQYF
once TRBV9 CASSVGFATGEETQYF
NA TRBV2 CASRQGYEQYF
NA TRBV9 CASSIRQSTGELFF
few TRBV28 CASSSYLPGVAFF
NA TRBV18 CASSLVQVYGYTF
NA TRBV28 CASGTALPNGDYGYTF
NA TRBV4-2 CASSQEARTSGSGDTGELFF
NA TRBV4-3 CASSQDTGGGAFGKLFF
NA TRBV4-1 CASSHPTSGDYEQYF
NA TRBV19 CASSTYTNYGYTF
NA TRBV28 CASSSPGGGRAHEQYF
once TRBV25-1 CASSGTGVNYGYTF
NA TRBV14 CASSPGWAARDTQYF
NA TRBV7-9 CASSLVLERRRKNTEAFF
NA TRBV27 CASSRLAGNYEQYF
NA TRBV14 CASSQRLDPSAQYF
once TRBV4-2 CASSPYRGGTGELFF
NA TRBV6-6 CASKDSSPYEQYF
NA TRBV28 CASSLAGASYEQYF
NA TRBV20-1 CSAGANQPQHF